One sample yielded the 4 T cell receptor beta chains listed below, sequenced in a study of T cells in Graves' hyperthyroidism and ophthalmopathy. Amplified regions were TCR beta CDR3 sequences from RNA transcripts. The study used the HTBI primer set for a first-round RT-PCR of the TCR CDR3. TCRdb passed the multiplex PCR reads through MiXCR, listing each CDR3 protein once. The table lists 30,000 to 35,000 distinct CDR3 sequences, under 65% of them singletons. The sample consisted of blood. The receptors shown here come from a woman aged 40 to 55 with Graves' ophthalmopathy.

By share, this clonotype counts as medium-sized. The chain joins TRBV10-1 to TRBJ1-1; D is possibly TRBD1 (6 bases). The germline gives CDR1 WNHNN, CDR2 SYGVQD (reference sequence). The V end was cut by 10 bases, the J end by 2 bases, with 14 bases between. This CDR3 region has 13 residues. The chain's CDR3 is CATQNRENTEAFF. CDR3 sequence (DNA): TGCGCCACGCAAAACAGGGAAAACACTGAAGCTTTCTTT.

This clonotype was seen many times. V usage is TRBV6-1 and J usage is TRBJ1-4, with a tentative D call TRBD1 (6 bases). The germline V gene encodes CDR1 MNHNS and CDR2 SASEGT. The CDR3 is 18 residues long. The V and J ends lost 0 bases and 0 bases respectively, with 14 bases between them. The DNA for the CDR3 is TGTGCCAGCAGTGAAGCGGTTTGGACAGATTCAACTAATGAAAAACTGTTTTTT. It specifies CASSEAVWTDSTNEKLFF.

The count of this clonotype is one. One junction end disagrees with the germline gene, perhaps due to a read error. V usage is TRBV19 and J usage is TRBJ1-1; 9 bases align to TRBD1. This CDR3 has 14 amino acids. CDR1 LNHDA and CDR2 SQIVND come from the germline V gene (reference sequence). The CDR3: CAGSIQGAGAEAFF. The DNA for the CDR3 is TGTGCCGGTAGTATACAGGGGGCGGGCGCTGAAGCTTTCTTC.

The chain combines TRBV4-2 with TRBJ2-7; 9 positions agree with TRBD1. Unmatched junction bases numbered 5, after V lost 4 bases and J lost 4 bases. The CDR3 is made up of 14 amino acids. Looked up from germline, CDR1 is LGHNA and CDR2 is YNFKEQ. The CDR3 loop is CASSLGQGRYEQYF. The DNA for the CDR3 is TGTGCCAGCAGCCTGGGACAGGGCCGGTACGAGCAGTACTTC.